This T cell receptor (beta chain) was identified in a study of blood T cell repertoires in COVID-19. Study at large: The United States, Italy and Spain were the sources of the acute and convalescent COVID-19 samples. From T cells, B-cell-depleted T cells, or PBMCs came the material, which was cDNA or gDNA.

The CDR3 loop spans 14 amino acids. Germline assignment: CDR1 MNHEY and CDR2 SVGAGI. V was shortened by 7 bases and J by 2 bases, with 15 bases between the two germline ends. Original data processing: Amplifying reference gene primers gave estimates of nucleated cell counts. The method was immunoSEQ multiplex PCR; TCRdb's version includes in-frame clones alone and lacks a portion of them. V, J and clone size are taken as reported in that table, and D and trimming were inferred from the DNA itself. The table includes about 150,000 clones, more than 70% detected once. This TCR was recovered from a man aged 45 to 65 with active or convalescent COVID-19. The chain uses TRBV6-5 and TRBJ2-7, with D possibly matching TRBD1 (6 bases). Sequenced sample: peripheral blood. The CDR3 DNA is TGTGCCAGCAAGCGTCTGGACAGTACCTACGAGCAGTACTTC. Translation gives CASKRLDSTYEQYF.